The source of this T cell receptor beta chain is a study of blood T cell repertoires in COVID-19. Study in general: Some COVID-19 samples were acute and others convalescent; all came from the United States, Italy and Spain.

Method: immunoSEQ multiplex PCR; TCRdb's copy keeps in-frame clones and lacks some. Among roughly 100,000 clones listed, about nine tenths were seen once. The receptor was isolated from a man aged 50 to 59 with acute or convalescent COVID-19. Specimen: peripheral blood.

CDR3 bases: TGCGCCAGCAGCTTCGCTTTGGGGCAATCCTACGAGCAGTACTTC. Protein product: CASSFALGQSYEQYF. The chain has TRBV5-1 and TRBJ2-7; maybe TRBD1 (5 bases). This CDR3 region has 15 residues. CDR1 and CDR2 from the germline V gene are SGHRS and YFSETQ. Between the trimmed V and J ends, which lost 2 bases and 1 base, there was a span of 13 bases.